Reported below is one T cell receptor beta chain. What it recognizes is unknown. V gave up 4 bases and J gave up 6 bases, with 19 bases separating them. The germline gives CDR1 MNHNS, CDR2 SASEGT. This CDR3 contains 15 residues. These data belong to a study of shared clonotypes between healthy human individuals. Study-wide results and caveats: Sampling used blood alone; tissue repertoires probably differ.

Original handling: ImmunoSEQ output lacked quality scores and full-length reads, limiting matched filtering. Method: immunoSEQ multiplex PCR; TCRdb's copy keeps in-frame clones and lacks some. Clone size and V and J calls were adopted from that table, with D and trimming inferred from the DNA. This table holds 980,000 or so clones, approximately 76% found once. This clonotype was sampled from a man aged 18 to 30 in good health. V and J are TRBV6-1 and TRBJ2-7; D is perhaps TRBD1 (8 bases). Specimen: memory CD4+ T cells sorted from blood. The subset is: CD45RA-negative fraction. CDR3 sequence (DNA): TGTGCCAGCAGTGGAAGCGGGACAGGCAGCCGCGAGCAGTACTTC. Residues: CASSGSGTGSREQYF.